The 19 T cell receptor beta chains reported below all come from one sample, sequenced in a study of shared clonotypes between healthy human individuals. TCRdb keeps only in-frame clones here, not all; method: immunoSEQ multiplex PCR. The data hold a few million clones, with approximately 94% observed a single time. Sequencing was carried out using naive CD4+ T cells sorted from blood. Indicated subset: CD45RA+ positively selected. The receptors shown here come from a young man in good health.

The chain employs TRBV10-3 and TRBJ1-6; maybe TRBD1 (5 bases). The CDR3 runs to 15 residues. Germline V gene lookup returns CDR1 ENHRY and CDR2 SYGVKD. V was pared by 0 bases and J by 9 bases, with 12 bases between. The CDR3 sequence: CAISESGTTGSPLHF. The CDR3 DNA reads TGTGCCATCAGTGAGTCCGGGACCACGGGTTCACCCCTCCACTTT.

The chain joins TRBV28 to TRBJ2-7; 9 nucleotides align to TRBD1. The germline V gene encodes CDR1 MDHEN and CDR2 SYDVKM. CDR3 length: 17 amino acids. The J segment lost 2 bases and the V segment lost 5 bases, leaving 13 bases of the junction unmatched. CDR3 sequence: CASSPGTGRRFAYEQYF. Written as DNA, the CDR3 is TGTGCCAGCAGTCCTGGGACAGGGAGACGCTTCGCCTACGAGCAGTACTTC.

The rearrangement uses TRBV5-6 and TRBJ2-1; D gene uncertain. V was shortened by 0 bases and J by 7 bases, with 26 bases between the two germline ends. The germline CDR1 and CDR2 sequences are SGHDT and YYEEEE. CDR3 length equals 19 residues. The CDR3 region has the DNA TGTGCCAGCAGCTTGGATGGTTGGGCTAGTCCCAATCAGTCAAATGAGCAGTTCTTC. It specifies CASSLDGWASPNQSNEQFF.

This sequence joins TRBV5-6 and TRBJ1-4; D not certain. In germline, CDR1 is SGHDT, CDR2 YYEEEE. This CDR3 comprises 16 residues. V was trimmed by 3 bases and J by 7 bases, leaving 19 bases between them. Written as DNA, the CDR3 is TGTGCCAGCAGCTCCGCTCCGCACGAGGCCGGTGAAAAACTGTTTTTT. This sequence encodes CASSSAPHEAGEKLFF.

The J gene is TRBJ2-3, the V gene TRBV19; 7 nucleotides match TRBD2. CDR1 is LNHDA, CDR2 SQIVND, per germline (reference sequence). The CDR3 loop spans 15 amino acids. The V segment lost 1 base and the J segment 4 bases; nucleotides outside the gene matches: 5. CDR3 DNA sequence: TGTGCCAGTAGTATAGGCGGGGGATCCGCAGATACGCAGTATTTT. Translated: CASSIGGGSADTQYF.

The chain employs TRBV19 and TRBJ1-1, with D perhaps TRBD1 (5 bases). With 4 bases removed from V and 8 bases from J, the gap between germline ends came to 11 bases. Germline CDR1 LNHDA, CDR2 SQIVND (reference sequence). The CDR3 sequence is 12 residues long. CDR3 residues: CASSTRDSEAFF. CDR3 in DNA: TGTGCCAGTAGTACCCGAGACAGCGAAGCTTTCTTT.

The chain is built from TRBV5-6 and TRBJ2-1; 9 nucleotides line up with TRBD2. The germline CDR1 and CDR2 sequences are SGHDT and YYEEEE. The CDR3 loop spans 16 amino acids. Germline trimming cut 0 bases from V and 8 bases from J; bases unmatched to any gene: 9. Here the CDR3 DNA reads TGTGCCAGCAGCTTGGGGTTAGCGGGAGCTTATGATGAGCAGTTCTTC. This sequence encodes CASSLGLAGAYDEQFF. The variable domain in full, completed from reference TRBV5-6 and TRBJ2-1, reads DAGVTQSPTHLIKTRGQQVTLRCSPKSGHDTVSWYQQALGQGPQFIFQYYEEEERQRGNFPDRFSGHQFPNYSSELNVNALLLGDSALYLCASSLGLAGAYDEQFFGPGTRLTVL.

The rearrangement uses TRBV5-4 and TRBJ2-5, with 7 bases aligning to TRBD2. The CDR3 contains 16 residues. With 4 bases clipped from V and 5 bases from J, the junction kept 14 bases outside the gene matches. Germline-derived CDR1 and CDR2 are SGHNT and YYREEE (reference sequence). This chain's CDR3 is CASSERVGGPLETQYF. Here the CDR3 DNA reads TGTGCCAGCAGCGAGAGGGTGGGAGGGCCGTTGGAGACCCAGTACTTC. Together with reference TRBV5-4 and TRBJ2-5, the CDR3 gives the full variable domain: ETGVTQSPTHLIKTRGQQVTLRCSSQSGHNTVSWYQQALGQGPQFIFQYYREEENGRGNFPPRFSGLQFPNYSSELNVNALELDDSALYLCASSERVGGPLETQYFGPGTRLLVL.

In DNA form, the CDR3 reads TGTGCCAGTAGTACAGGGTCGTTTTCTGGCTACACCTTC. Protein: CASSTGSFSGYTF. This sequence joins TRBV19 and TRBJ1-2; maybe TRBD1 (5 bases). The CDR3 extends over 13 amino acids. Germline CDR1 and CDR2: LNHDA and SQIVND (reference sequence). V lost 4 bases, J lost 7 bases, and 13 bases lay in between.

Points on this clone: Other DNA sequences in this sample translate to the same CDR3. This sequence joins TRBV2 and TRBJ2-1; D remains ambiguous. V dropped 1 base and J dropped 7 bases, with 5 bases sitting between them. Germline CDR1 SNHLY, CDR2 FYNNEI. The length of the CDR3 is 12 residues. The CDR3 here is CASSEGGNEQFF. DNA of the CDR3: TGTGCCAGCAGTGAAGGAGGTAATGAGCAGTTCTTC.

A note on this clone: Distinct nucleotide sequences in the sample also encode this CDR3. CDR3 bases: TGTGCCAGCAGTTTATCAACAGGGTCTGGAAACACCATATATTTT. Translating gives CASSLSTGSGNTIYF. This chain joins TRBV28 and TRBJ1-3; a possible D gene is TRBD1 (6 bases). This CDR3 is built from 15 residues. Trimming took 1 base from V and 1 from J, leaving 8 bases between them. Germline V gives CDR1 MDHEN, CDR2 SYDVKM.

The chain has TRBV28 and TRBJ1-2; TRBD1 might be the D (5 bases). CDR3 length equals 15 residues. The germline gives CDR1 MDHEN, CDR2 SYDVKM. Deletions cut 5 bases from V and 8 bases from J, with 21 bases between. Written as DNA, the CDR3 is TGTGCCAGCAGTCCGTCCCCAGGGCGGTCGGGAGGCTACACCTTC. This codes for CASSPSPGRSGGYTF.

The chain joins TRBV18 to TRBJ2-7; 7 bases map to TRBD1. Trimming removed 6 bases from V and 8 bases from J; junction bases left unmatched: 7. CDR3 length equals 12 residues. Looked up from germline, CDR1 is KGHSH and CDR2 is LQKENI. CDR3 bases: TGTGCCAGCTCCCCCCAGGGGGAGAAGCAGTACTTC. Its protein product is CASSPQGEKQYF.

This chain uses TRBV6-6 with TRBJ2-5, with TRBD1 matching 9 bases. J lost 4 bases, V lost 2 bases, and 5 bases had no gene match. CDR1 is MNHNY, CDR2 SVGAGI, per germline (reference sequence). CDR3 length equals 15 residues. In DNA, the CDR3 is TGTGCCAGCAGTTACGATAACAGGGGGCTAGAGACCCAGTACTTC. As protein: CASSYDNRGLETQYF.

The chain links TRBV5-1 to TRBJ2-1, with 10 positions matching TRBD2. The V gene end was trimmed by 2 bases and the J gene end by 8 bases; junction bases not matched to a gene: 10. This CDR3 spans 16 amino acids. CDR1 is SGHRS and CDR2 is YFSETQ in the germline V gene. The CDR3 protein is CASSLALAGVMDEQFF. In DNA form, the CDR3 reads TGCGCCAGCAGCTTAGCCCTAGCGGGAGTGATGGATGAGCAGTTCTTC.

The CDR3 bases are TGCGCCAGCAGCTTGGGACGGGCTTCCTACGAGCAGTACTTC. Translated: CASSLGRASYEQYF. The genes are TRBV5-1 and TRBJ2-7; D is undetermined. The ends were cut back, 0 bases at V and 1 base at J, with 8 bases in the middle. Germline-derived CDR1 and CDR2 are SGHRS and YFSETQ. CDR3 length equals 14 residues.

The CDR3 sequence: CASSLERQIEAFF. DNA for the CDR3: TGTGCCAGCAGCTTAGAACGGCAGATAGAAGCTTTCTTT. The chain is built from TRBV7-2 and TRBJ1-1; D is unresolved. The CDR3 extends over 13 amino acids. Germline values: CDR1 SGHTA, CDR2 FQGNSA. V was pared by 1 base and J by 8 bases, with 11 bases between.

A single count supports this clone. The rearrangement links TRBV6-1 to TRBJ2-5, with D possibly TRBD1 on 6 matching bases. Trimming took 5 bases from V and 9 from J, leaving 13 bases between them. The CDR3 is 12 amino acids. Germline CDR1 is MNHNS and CDR2 is SASEGT. The DNA of the CDR3 is TGTGCCAGCAGTTATACAGGGTTGTCCCAGTACTTC. Translation gives CASSYTGLSQYF.

This chain connects TRBV10-1 to TRBJ2-7; D might be TRBD1 or TRBD2, each matching 5 bases. CDR1 is WNHNN and CDR2 is SYGVQD in the germline V gene (reference sequence). V lost 7 bases and J lost 0, with 13 bases in between. The CDR3 length is 14 residues. The CDR3: CASTRGTSSYEQYF. The CDR3, as DNA: TGCGCCAGCACCCGGGGCACTAGCTCCTACGAGCAGTACTTC.